Following are 15 T cell receptor beta chains from one sample sequenced in a study of spatial heterogeneity in lung cancer. TCRdb redid the calling of the 5' RACE reads with MiXCR, one entry per CDR3 protein. The profile shows roughly 38,000 distinct CDR3 sequences, over 9.5% of them singletons. Time point here: blood at routine non-recurrence follow-up after resection. The specimen comprised PBMCs, sampled at follow-up. Receptor source: a female donor with early-stage non-small cell lung cancer.

The sample holds a few counts of this clonotype. This chain links TRBV2 with TRBJ1-2; TRBD1 is a possible D gene (5 bases). This CDR3 has 13 residues. Germline CDR1 and CDR2: SNHLY and FYNNEI. V was clipped by 2 bases and J by 4 bases, with 8 bases between them. CDR3: CASSETQVYGYTF. The CDR3 nucleotides read TGTGCCAGCAGTGAAACACAGGTCTATGGCTACACCTTC.

This clonotype showed up many times. This chain joins TRBV7-2 and TRBJ1-3, with 9 bases fitting TRBD1. V shed 4 bases, J shed 4 bases, and the junction held 5 bases outside the gene matches. The CDR3 sequence is 15 residues long. CDR1 SGHTA and CDR2 FQGNSA come from the germline V gene. The CDR3 nucleotides are TGTGCCAGCAGCTACGGGACAGGGAAAGGAAACACCATATATTTT. Its translation: CASSYGTGKGNTIYF.

There are a few counts of this clonotype. This chain joins TRBV5-6 and TRBJ2-3; 8 nucleotides align to TRBD1. The CDR3 has 14 amino acids. Looked up from germline, CDR1 is SGHDT and CDR2 is YYEEEE. The trim removed 4 bases at V and 6 bases at J, leaving 7 bases unmatched. The CDR3 DNA sequence: TGTGCCAGCAGCCCCGCAGGGGGCGCGGATACGCAGTATTTT. This sequence encodes CASSPAGGADTQYF.

This clonotype was observed a handful of times. Mismatch with germline at one junction end may stem from a read error. The rearrangement links TRBV2 to TRBJ1-1; 9 bases are shared with TRBD1. The CDR3 has 18 residues. CDR1 and CDR2 (germline): SNHLY, FYNNEI. CDR3 sequence: CASREVPGQGPKNTEAFF. DNA of the CDR3: TGTGCCAGCAGAGAAGTCCCGGGACAGGGACCTAAGAACACTGAAGCTTTCTTT.

There are many counts of this clonotype. The chain is built from TRBV20-1 and TRBJ2-7; TRBD2 matches at 11 bases. CDR3 size: 15 residues. With V trimmed by 0 bases and J by 6 bases, 7 bases remained unmatched. The germline V gene has CDR1 DFQATT and CDR2 SNEGSKA (reference sequence). CDR3 sequence: CSARDRRLAGGEQYF. The CDR3, as DNA: TGCAGTGCTAGAGATAGGCGGCTAGCGGGGGGCGAGCAGTACTTC.

This clonotype was seen at least ten times. J is TRBJ1-5 and V is TRBV27, with a weak D call TRBD1 (5 bases). Per the germline V gene, CDR1 is MNHEY and CDR2 is SMNVEV (reference sequence). The length of the CDR3 is 13 residues. V was clipped by 5 bases and J by 7 bases, with 12 bases between them. CDR3 sequence (DNA): TGTGCCAGCAGTAGAGAGGGACGGCAGCCCCAGCATTTT. This translates into CASSREGRQPQHF.

Many counts were recorded for this clonotype. The J gene is TRBJ2-7, the V gene TRBV6-6; D is perhaps TRBD1 (6 bases). V shed 7 bases and J shed 0 bases, with 13 bases lying between them. CDR3 length: 14 residues. From germline, CDR1 is MNHNY and CDR2 SVGAGI (reference sequence). The CDR3 DNA reads TGTGCCAGCAACATCCAGGGGCCCTCCTACGAGCAGTACTTC. Amino acid sequence: CASNIQGPSYEQYF.

The V call is TRBV5-1, the J call TRBJ1-4; possibly TRBD1 for D (5 bases). Germline V lookup: CDR1 SGHRS, CDR2 YFSETQ. With 4 bases removed from V and 3 bases from J, the gap between germline ends came to 10 bases. The CDR3 contains 14 residues. The CDR3 region is CASSNQGANEKLFF. The CDR3 nucleotides are TGCGCCAGCAGCAACCAGGGAGCTAATGAAAAACTGTTTTTT. Full variable domain (rest looked up from reference TRBV5-1 and TRBJ1-4): KAGVTQTPRYLIKTRGQQVTLSCSPISGHRSVSWYQQTPGQGLQFLFEYFSETQRNKGNFPGRFSGRQFSNSRSEMNVSTLELGDSALYLCASSNQGANEKLFFGSGTQLSVL.

This clonotype was detected a few times. The chain links TRBV7-2 to TRBJ2-2; 7 bases agree with TRBD1. This CDR3 is 13 amino acids long. The V segment lost 5 bases and the J segment 5 bases; nucleotides outside the gene matches: 2. The germline V gene encodes CDR1 SGHTA and CDR2 FQGNSA. CDR3 protein: CASSRQGTGELFF. In DNA form, the CDR3 reads TGTGCCAGCAGCCGACAGGGAACCGGGGAGCTGTTTTTT.

This clonotype has a count of ten or more. This rearrangement joins TRBV12-3 or TRBV12-4 to TRBJ1-1; no firm D call. The CDR3 contains 13 residues. Trimming took 4 bases from V and 4 from J, leaving 10 bases between them. The CDR3 loop reads CASSSSTGTEAFF. CDR3 DNA sequence: TGTGCCAGCAGTTCCTCCACCGGCACTGAAGCTTTCTTT.

In its sample, this clonotype was seen a few times. The chain uses TRBV20-1 and TRBJ1-2; 9 nucleotides line up with TRBD1. With 0 bases clipped from V and 4 bases from J, the junction kept 18 bases outside the gene matches. This CDR3 is built from 19 residues. Germline CDR1 and CDR2: DFQATT and SNEGSKA (reference sequence). The CDR3 DNA reads as TGCAGTGCTAGAGATTTAAGAAAAGTGGGACAGGGTGTAGGCTATGGCTACACCTTC. Amino acids: CSARDLRKVGQGVGYGYTF.

The table lists this clonotype with a few counts. Here the CDR3 reads CASSLMSSMNTEAFF. The DNA for the CDR3 is TGTGCCAGCAGCTTAATGAGCTCCATGAACACTGAAGCTTTCTTT. The chain recombines TRBV7-2 with TRBJ1-1; no reliable D call. The CDR3 totals 15 residues. CDR1 is SGHTA and CDR2 is FQGNSA in the germline V gene. Trimming stripped 2 bases from V and 0 bases from J, with 10 bases between.

This sequence joins TRBV3-1 and TRBJ1-1; 7 nucleotides agree with TRBD1. Trimming at V came to 6 bases and at J to 5 bases, leaving 3 bases not matched to a gene. The CDR3 length is 12 residues. CDR1 LGHDT and CDR2 YNNKEL come from the germline V gene (reference sequence). The CDR3 sequence is CASRGTVTEAFF. As DNA, the CDR3 is TGTGCCAGCAGGGGGACAGTAACTGAAGCTTTCTTT.

At least ten counts were recorded for this clonotype. V is TRBV2 and J is TRBJ2-2; unclear D gene. Per the germline V gene, CDR1 is SNHLY and CDR2 is FYNNEI. The CDR3 consists of 13 residues. The V and J ends lost 5 bases and 5 bases respectively, with 9 bases between them. CDR3 protein: CASSLPQTGELFF. CDR3 nucleotides: TGTGCCAGCAGTTTACCGCAGACCGGGGAGCTGTTTTTT.

Within the sample, this clonotype is medium-sized. This chain joins TRBV7-9 and TRBJ2-7, with 7 bases matching TRBD2. CDR1 and CDR2 from the germline V gene are SEHNR and FQNEAQ (reference sequence). The CDR3 contains 15 residues. Trimming cost V 1 base and J 1 base; bases outside gene matches: 4. This CDR3 reads CASSLVQRGSYEQYF. CDR3 bases: TGTGCCAGCAGCTTAGTTCAGCGGGGATCCTACGAGCAGTACTTC.